The clone carrying this T cell receptor (beta chain) occurred many times. As yet, its antigen is unknown. The entry originates in a study of T cells after posttransplantation cyclophosphamide. The study's findings and limits: After PTCy, TRB diversity resembled that of CNI/methotrexate controls.

This table comes from immunoSEQ multiplex PCR, and its TCRdb copy is limited to in-frame clones, with some not included. The sample has about 36,000 clones, none seen only once. The CDR3 extends over 15 amino acids. V lost 6 bases and J lost 7; bases outside the gene matches: 15. Looked up from germline, CDR1 is LGHNA and CDR2 is YSLEER. The gene calls are TRBV4-3 and TRBJ2-7; 7 nucleotides match TRBD2. This receptor was obtained from a girl under 18 in good health, CMV-negative, and a related stem cell transplant donor. The material sequenced was PBMCs. CDR3 coding DNA: TGCGCCAGCAGTCGAATCCGGGGAGGGGAGGGGGAGCAGTACTTC. Translation: CASSRIRGGEGEQYF.